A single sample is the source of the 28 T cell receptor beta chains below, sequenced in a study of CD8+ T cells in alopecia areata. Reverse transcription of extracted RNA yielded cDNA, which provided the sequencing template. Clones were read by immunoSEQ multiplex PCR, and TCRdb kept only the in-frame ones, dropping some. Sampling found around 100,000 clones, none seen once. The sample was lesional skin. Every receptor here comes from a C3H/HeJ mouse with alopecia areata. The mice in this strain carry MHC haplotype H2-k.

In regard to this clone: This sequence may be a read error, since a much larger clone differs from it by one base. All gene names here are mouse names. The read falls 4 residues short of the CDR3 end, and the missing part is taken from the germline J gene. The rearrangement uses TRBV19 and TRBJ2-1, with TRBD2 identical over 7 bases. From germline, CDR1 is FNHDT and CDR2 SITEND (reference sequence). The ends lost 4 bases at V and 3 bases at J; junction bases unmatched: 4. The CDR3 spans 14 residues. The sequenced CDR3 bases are TGTGCCAGCAGTGTCGGGGGGGTCTATGCT. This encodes CASSVGGVYA. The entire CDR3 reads CASSVGGVYAEQFF.

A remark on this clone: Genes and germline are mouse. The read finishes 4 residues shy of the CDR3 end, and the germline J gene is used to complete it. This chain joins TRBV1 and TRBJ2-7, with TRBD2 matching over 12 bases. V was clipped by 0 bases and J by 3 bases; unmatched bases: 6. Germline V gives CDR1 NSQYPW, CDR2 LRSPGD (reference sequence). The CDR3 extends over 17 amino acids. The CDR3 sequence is CTCSADPGTGGNYEQYF. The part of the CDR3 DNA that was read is TGCACCTGCAGTGCAGATCCCGGGACTGGGGGGAACTAT. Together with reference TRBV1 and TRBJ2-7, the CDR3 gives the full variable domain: VTLLEQNPRWRLVPRGQAVNLRCILKNSQYPWMSWYQQDLQKQLQWLFTLRSPGDKEVKSLPGADYLATRVTDTELRLQVANMSQGRTLYCTCSADPGTGGNYEQYFGPGTRLTVL.

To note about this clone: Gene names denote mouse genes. The sequenced part of the CDR3 DNA is TGTGCCAGCAGTATTCAGTGGGACACA. This translates into CASSIQWDT. The entire CDR3 sequence reads CASSIQWDTEVFF. The rearrangement joins TRBV19 to TRBJ1-1; D is undetermined. The CDR3 goes on 4 residues after the read ends, and that part is filled in from the germline J gene. The CDR3 is 13 residues long. CDR1 is FNHDT and CDR2 is SITEND in the germline V gene (reference sequence). Trimming removed 2 bases at V and 3 bases at J, with 8 bases between.

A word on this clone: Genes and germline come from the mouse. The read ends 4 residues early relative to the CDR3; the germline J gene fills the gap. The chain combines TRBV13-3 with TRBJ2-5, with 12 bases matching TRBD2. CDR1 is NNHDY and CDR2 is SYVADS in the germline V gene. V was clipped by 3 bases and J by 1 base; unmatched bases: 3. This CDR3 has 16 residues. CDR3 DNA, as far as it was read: TGTGCCAGCAGTGGGGACTGGGGGGACCACCAAGAC. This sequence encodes CASSGDWGDHQD. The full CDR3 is CASSGDWGDHQDTQYF.

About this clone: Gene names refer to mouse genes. CDR3 DNA, as far as it was read: TGTGCCAGCAGTATCAGGACAGTGGAC. It codes for CASSIRTVD. The full CDR3 reads CASSIRTVDTQYF. The chain employs TRBV19 and TRBJ2-5, with D maybe TRBD1 (6 bases). From the germline J gene comes the end of the CDR3, since the read stops 4 residues before it. Looked up from germline, CDR1 is FNHDT and CDR2 is SITEND (reference sequence). The CDR3 totals 13 residues.

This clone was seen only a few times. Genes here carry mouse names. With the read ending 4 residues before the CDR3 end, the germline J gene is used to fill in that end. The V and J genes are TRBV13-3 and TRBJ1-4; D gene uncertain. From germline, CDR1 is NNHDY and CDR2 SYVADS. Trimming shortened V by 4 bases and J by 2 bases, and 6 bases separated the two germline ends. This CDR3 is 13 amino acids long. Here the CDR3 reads CASSTHSNERLFF. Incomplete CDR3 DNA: TGTGCCAGCAGTACACACTCCAACGAA.

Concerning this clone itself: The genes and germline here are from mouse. The CDR3 protein is CACNANTEVFF. The sequenced part of the CDR3 DNA is TGTGCCTGTAATGCAAACACA. The rearrangement uses TRBV13-2 and TRBJ1-1; D is undetermined. From the germline J gene comes the end of the CDR3, since the read stops 4 residues before it. Trimming took off 10 bases at V and 0 bases at J, with 7 bases between the two ends. The CDR3 sequence is 11 residues long. Germline V gene lookup returns CDR1 NNHNN and CDR2 SYGAGS (reference sequence).

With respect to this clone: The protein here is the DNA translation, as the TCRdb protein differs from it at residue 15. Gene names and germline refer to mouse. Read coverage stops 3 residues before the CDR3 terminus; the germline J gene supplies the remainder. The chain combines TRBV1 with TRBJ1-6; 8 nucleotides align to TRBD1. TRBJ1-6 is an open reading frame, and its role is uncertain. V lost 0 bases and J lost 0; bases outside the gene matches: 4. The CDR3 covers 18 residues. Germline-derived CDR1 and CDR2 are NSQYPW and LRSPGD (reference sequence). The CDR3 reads CTCSAEWDRSSYNSPLYF. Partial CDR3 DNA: TGCACCTGCAGTGCAGAATGGGACAGGAGTTCCTATAATTCGCCC.

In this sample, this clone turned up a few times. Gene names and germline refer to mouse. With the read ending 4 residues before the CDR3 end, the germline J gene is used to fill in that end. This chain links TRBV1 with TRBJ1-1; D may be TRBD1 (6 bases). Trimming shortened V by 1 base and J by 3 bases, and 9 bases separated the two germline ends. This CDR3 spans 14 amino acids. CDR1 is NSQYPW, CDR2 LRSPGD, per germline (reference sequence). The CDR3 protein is CTCSAGGAHTEVFF. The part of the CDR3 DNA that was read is TGCACCTGCAGTGCAGGGGGGGCGCACACA.

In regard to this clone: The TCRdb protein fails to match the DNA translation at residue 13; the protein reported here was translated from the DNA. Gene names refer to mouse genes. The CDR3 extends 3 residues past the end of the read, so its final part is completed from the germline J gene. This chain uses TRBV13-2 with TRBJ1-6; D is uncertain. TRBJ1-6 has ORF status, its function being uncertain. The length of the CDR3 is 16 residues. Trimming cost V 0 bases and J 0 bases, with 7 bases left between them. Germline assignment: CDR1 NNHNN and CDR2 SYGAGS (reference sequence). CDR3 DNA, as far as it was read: TGTGCCAGCGGTGATGCGTGGGGTTCCTATAATTCGCCC. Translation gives CASGDAWGSYNSP. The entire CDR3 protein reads CASGDAWGSYNSPLYF.

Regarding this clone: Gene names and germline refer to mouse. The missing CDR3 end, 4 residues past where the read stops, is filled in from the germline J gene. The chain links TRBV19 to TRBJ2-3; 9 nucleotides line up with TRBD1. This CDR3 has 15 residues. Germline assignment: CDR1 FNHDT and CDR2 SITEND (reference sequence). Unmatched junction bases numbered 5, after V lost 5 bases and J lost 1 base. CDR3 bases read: TGTGCCAGCAGCGAGGGACAGGGTGGTGCAGAA. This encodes CASSEGQGGAE. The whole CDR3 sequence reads CASSEGQGGAETLYF. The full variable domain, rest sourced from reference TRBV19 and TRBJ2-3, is GGIITQTPKFLIGQEGQKLTLKCQQNFNHDTMYWYRQDSGKGLRLIYYSITENDLQKGDLSEGYDASREKKSSFSLTVTSAQKNEMAVFLCASSEGQGGAETLYFGSGTRLTVL.

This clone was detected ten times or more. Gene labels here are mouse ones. CDR3 region: CASRGQGGAEQFF. The covered CDR3 bases are TGTGCCAGCAGGGGACAGGGAGGCGCT. The chain couples TRBV13-3 to TRBJ2-1; 9 nucleotides align to TRBD1. The read terminates 4 residues before the CDR3 end, so the remaining end is supplied by the germline J gene. Germline values: CDR1 NNHDY, CDR2 SYVADS. The CDR3 consists of 13 residues.

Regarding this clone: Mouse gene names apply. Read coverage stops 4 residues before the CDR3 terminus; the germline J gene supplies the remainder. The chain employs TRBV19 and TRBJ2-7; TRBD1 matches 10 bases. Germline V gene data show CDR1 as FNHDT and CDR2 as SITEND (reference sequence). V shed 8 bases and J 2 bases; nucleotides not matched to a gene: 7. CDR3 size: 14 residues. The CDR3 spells CASSRDRGTYEQYF. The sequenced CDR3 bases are TGTGCCAGTTCCCGGGACAGGGGCACCTAT.

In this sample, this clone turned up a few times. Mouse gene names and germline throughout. Incomplete CDR3 DNA: TGTGCCAGCAGTGATCGGGACATTGCAAACACCGGG. Translation: CASSDRDIANTG. The CDR3 as a whole reads CASSDRDIANTGQLYF. This chain joins TRBV13-3 and TRBJ2-2; TRBD1 might be the D (6 bases). Read sequence stops 4 residues before the CDR3 end, and the germline J gene provides the missing end. This CDR3 spans 16 amino acids. Germline lookup yields CDR1 NNHDY and CDR2 SYVADS. Deletions cut 1 base from V and 0 bases from J, with 10 bases between.

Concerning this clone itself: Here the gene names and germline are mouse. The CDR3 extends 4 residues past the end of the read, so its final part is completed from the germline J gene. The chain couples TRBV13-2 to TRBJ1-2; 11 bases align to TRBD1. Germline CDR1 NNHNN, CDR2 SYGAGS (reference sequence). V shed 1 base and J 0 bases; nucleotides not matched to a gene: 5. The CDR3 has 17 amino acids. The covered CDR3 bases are TGTGCCAGCGGTGATTTGGGACAGGGGGTTGCAAACTCC. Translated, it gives CASGDLGQGVANS. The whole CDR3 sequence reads CASGDLGQGVANSDYTF.

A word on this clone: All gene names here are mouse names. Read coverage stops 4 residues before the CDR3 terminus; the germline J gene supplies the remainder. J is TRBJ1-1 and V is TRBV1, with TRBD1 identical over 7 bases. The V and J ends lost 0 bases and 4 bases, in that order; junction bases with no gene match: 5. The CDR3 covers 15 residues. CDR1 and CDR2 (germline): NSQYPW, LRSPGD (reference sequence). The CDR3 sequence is CTCSAEARGVTEVFF. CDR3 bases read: TGCACCTGCAGTGCAGAAGCCAGGGGGGTCACA.

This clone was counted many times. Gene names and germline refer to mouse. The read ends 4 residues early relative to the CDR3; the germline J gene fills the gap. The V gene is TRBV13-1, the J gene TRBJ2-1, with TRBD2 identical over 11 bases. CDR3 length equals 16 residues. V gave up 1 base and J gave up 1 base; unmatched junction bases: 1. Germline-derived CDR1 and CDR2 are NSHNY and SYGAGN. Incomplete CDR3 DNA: TGTGCCAGCAGTGATCGGGACTGGGGGAACTATGCT. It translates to CASSDRDWGNYA. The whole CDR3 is CASSDRDWGNYAEQFF.

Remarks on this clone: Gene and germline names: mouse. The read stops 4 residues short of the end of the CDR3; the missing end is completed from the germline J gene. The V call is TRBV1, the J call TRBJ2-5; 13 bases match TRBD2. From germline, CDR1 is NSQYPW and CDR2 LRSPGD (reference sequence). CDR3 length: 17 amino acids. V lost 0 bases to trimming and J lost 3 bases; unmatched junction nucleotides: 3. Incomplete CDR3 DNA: TGCACCTGCAGTGCAGATCGGACTGGGGGGGCGCAAGAC. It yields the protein CTCSADRTGGAQD. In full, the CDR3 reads CTCSADRTGGAQDTQYF.

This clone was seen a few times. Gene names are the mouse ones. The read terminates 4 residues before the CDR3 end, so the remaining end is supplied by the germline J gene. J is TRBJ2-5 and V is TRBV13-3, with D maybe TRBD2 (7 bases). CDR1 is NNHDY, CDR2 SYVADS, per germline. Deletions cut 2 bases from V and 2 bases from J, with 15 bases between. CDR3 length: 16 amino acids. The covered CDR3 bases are TGTGCCAGCAGTGAGACCTGGGGGCCACCCCAAGAC. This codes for CASSETWGPPQD. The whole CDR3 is CASSETWGPPQDTQYF. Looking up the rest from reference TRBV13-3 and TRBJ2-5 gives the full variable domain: EAAVTQSPRSKVAVTGGKVTLSCHQTNNHDYMYWYRQDTGHGLRLIHYSYVADSTEKGDIPDGYKASRPSQENFSLILELASLSQTAVYFCASSETWGPPQDTQYFGPGTRLLVL.

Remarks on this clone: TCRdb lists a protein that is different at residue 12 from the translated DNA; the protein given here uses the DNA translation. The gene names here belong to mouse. CDR3 protein: CASSLVSYSGNTLYF. Incomplete CDR3 DNA: TGTGCTAGCAGTTTAGTCAGTTATTCTGGAAATACG. The J gene is TRBJ1-3, the V gene TRBV29; D is undetermined. From the germline J gene comes the end of the CDR3, since the read stops 3 residues before it. The germline V gene has CDR1 MSHET and CDR2 SYDVDS. V was clipped by 2 bases and J by 0 bases, with 8 bases between them. CDR3 length equals 15 residues. Together with reference TRBV29 and TRBJ1-3, the CDR3 gives the full variable domain: DMKVTQMPRYLIKRMGENVLLECGQDMSHETMYWYRQDPGLGLQLIYISYDVDSNSEGDIPKGYRVSRKKREHFSLILDSAKTNQTSVYFCASSLVSYSGNTLYFGEGSRLIVV.

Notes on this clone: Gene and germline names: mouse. The CDR3 region is CASSIDGGALYAEQFF. The CDR3 bases that were read are TGTGCCAGCAGTATTGACGGGGGGGCGCTGTATGCT. This chain connects TRBV19 to TRBJ2-1, with 8 bases identical to TRBD2. The read falls 4 residues short of the CDR3 end, and the missing part is taken from the germline J gene. CDR1 is FNHDT and CDR2 is SITEND in the germline V gene (reference sequence). The CDR3 contains 16 residues. V trimming: 2 bases; J trimming: 4 bases; junction bases outside the gene matches: 8.

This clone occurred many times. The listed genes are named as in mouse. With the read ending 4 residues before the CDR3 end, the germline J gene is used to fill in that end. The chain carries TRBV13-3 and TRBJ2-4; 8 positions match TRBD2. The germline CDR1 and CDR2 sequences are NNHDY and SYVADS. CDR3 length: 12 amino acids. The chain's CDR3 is CASRLGENTLYF. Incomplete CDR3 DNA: TGTGCCAGCAGACTGGGGGAAAAC.

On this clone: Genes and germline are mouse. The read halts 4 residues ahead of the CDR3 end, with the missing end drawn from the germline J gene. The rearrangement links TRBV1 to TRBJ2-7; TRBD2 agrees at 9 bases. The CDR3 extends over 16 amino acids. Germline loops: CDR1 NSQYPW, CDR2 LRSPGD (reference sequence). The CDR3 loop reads CTCSAGGGDWDYEQYF. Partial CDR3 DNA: TGCACCTGCAGTGCAGGAGGGGGGGACTGGGATTAT.

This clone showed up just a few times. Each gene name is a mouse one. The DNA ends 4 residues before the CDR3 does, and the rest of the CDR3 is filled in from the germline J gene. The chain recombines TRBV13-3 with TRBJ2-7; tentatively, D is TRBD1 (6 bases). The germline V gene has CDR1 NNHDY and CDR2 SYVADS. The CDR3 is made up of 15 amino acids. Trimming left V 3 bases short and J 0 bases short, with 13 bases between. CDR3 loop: CASSGTESFSYEQYF. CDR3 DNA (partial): TGTGCCAGCAGTGGGACAGAATCTTTCTCCTAT.

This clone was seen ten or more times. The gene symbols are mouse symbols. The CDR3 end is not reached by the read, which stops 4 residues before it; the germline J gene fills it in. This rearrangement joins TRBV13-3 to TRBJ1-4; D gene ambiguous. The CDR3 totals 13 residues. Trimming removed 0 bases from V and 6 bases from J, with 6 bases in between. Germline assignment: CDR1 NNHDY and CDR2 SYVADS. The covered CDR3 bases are TGTGCCAGCAGTGATGGCCAGGACGAA. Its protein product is CASSDGQDE. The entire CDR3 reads CASSDGQDERLFF.

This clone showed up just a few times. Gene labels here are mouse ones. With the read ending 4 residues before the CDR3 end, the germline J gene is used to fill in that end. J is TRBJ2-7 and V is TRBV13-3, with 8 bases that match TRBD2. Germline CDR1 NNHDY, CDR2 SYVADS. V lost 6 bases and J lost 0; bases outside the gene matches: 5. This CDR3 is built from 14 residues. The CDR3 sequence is CASKATGVSYEQYF. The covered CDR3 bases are TGTGCCAGCAAAGCGACTGGGGTCTCCTAT.

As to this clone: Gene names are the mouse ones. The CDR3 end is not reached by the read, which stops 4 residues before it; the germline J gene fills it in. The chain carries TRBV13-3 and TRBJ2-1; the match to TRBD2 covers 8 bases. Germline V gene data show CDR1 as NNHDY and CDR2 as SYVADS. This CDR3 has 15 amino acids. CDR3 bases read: TGTGCCAGCAGTGATGCAGAGGGGGGGCGGGCT. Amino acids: CASSDAEGGRA. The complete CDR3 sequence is CASSDAEGGRAEQFF.

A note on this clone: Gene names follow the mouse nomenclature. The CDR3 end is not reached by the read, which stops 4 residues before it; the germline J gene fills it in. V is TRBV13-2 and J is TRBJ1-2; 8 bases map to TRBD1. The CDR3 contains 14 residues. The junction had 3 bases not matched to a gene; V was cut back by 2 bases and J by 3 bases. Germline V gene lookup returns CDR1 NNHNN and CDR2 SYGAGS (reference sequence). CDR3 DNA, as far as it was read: TGTGCCAGCGGTGAGGGACAGGCGGACTCC. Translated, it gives CASGEGQADS. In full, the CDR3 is CASGEGQADSDYTF.